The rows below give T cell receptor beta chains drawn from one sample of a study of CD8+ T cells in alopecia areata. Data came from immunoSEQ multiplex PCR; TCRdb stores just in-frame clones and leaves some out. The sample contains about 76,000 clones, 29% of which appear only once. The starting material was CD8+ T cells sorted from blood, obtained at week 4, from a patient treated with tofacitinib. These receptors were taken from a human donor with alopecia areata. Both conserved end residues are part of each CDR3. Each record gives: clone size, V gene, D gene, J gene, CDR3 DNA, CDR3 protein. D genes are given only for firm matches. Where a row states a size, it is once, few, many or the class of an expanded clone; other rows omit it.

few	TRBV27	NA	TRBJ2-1	TGTGCCAGCAGTTTAACGGGAAATTTCAATGAGCAGTTCTTC	CASSLTGNFNEQFF
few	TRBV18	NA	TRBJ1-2	TGTGCCAGCTCACAGACGGTGACGGAGTCTTATGGCTACACCTTC	CASSQTVTESYGYTF
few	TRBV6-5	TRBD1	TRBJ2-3	TGTGCCAGCAGACAAACAGGGGGCTTAGATACGCAGTATTTT	CASRQTGGLDTQYF
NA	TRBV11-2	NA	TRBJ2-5	TGTGCCAGCAGCTTTGCCACGGAGACCCAGTACTTC	CASSFATETQYF
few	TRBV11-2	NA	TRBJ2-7	TGTGCCAGCAGCGGGGGAGAAGCTTATTACGAGCAGTACTTC	CASSGGEAYYEQYF
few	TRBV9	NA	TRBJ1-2	TGTGCCAGCAGCGTTAACAGGGAGGAGATGAACAACTATGGCTACACCTTC	CASSVNREEMNNYGYTF
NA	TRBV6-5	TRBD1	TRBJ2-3	TGTGCCAGCAGACCGCGGACAGGGGTGGAAGATACGCAGTATTTT	CASRPRTGVEDTQYF
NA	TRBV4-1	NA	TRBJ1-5	TGCGCCAGCAGCCAACACAGGGTAGGACAGCCCCAGCATTTT	CASSQHRVGQPQHF
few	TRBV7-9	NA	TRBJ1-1	TGTGCCAGCACCCCCCTTGCGGGGGCGGCTTTCTTT	CASTPLAGAAFF
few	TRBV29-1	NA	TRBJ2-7	TGCAGCGCCCTAGCATACGAGCAGTACTTC	CSALAYEQYF
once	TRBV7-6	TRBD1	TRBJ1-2	TGTGCCAGCAGCTTAGGGGACAGATCCCCCTATGGCTACACCTTC	CASSLGDRSPYGYTF
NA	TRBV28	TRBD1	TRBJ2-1	TGTGCCAGCAGCCGGGACAGAACCTACAATGAGCAGTTCTTC	CASSRDRTYNEQFF
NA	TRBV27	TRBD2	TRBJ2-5	TGTGCCAGCAGTCTGGGACTAGGTAAAGAGACCCAGTACTTC	CASSLGLGKETQYF
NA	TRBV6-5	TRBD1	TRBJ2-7	TGTGCCAGCAGTCCCGGACAGGAGCTCGACGAGCAGTACTTC	CASSPGQELDEQYF
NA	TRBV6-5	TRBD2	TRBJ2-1	TGTGCCAGCAGTTACTCGTCTAGCGGCTACAATGAGCAGTTCTTC	CASSYSSSGYNEQFF
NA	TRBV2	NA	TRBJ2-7	TGTGCCAGCCTCCAAGCGACGGACGAGCAGTACTTC	CASLQATDEQYF
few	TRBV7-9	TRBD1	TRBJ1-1	TGTGCCAGCAGCTTACCCAGGGGGTTAAACACTGAAGCTTTCTTT	CASSLPRGLNTEAFF
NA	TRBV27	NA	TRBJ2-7	TGTGCCAGCAGTTTCTCCTACGAGCAGTACTTC	CASSFSYEQYF
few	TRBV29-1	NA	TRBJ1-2	TGCAGCGTCGAGGGACCTCCGCTGTACACCTTC	CSVEGPPLYTF
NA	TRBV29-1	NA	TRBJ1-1	TGCAGCGTTGAAGATCAAAAAGGGGTAGCTTTCTTT	CSVEDQKGVAFF
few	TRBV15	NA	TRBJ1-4	TGTGCCACCAGCAGCTCACGAGACCGGACTCTGTTTTTT	CATSSSRDRTLFF
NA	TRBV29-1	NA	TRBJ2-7	TGCAGCGTTCCGGACGTAATAAGGGACGAGCAGTACTTC	CSVPDVIRDEQYF
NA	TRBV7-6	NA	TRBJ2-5	TGTGCCAGCAGCCCCCTAACAGAGACCCAGTACTTC	CASSPLTETQYF
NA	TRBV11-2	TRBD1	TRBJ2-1	TGTGCCAGCAGCTTAGAACAGGGGTCCTACAATGAGCAGTTCTTC	CASSLEQGSYNEQFF
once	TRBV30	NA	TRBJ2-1	TGTGCCTGGGGGCCTAACTACAATGAGCAGTTCTTC	CAWGPNYNEQFF
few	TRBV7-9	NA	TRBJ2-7	TGTGCCAGCAGCTTAGGGAGCTACGAGCAGTACTTC	CASSLGSYEQYF
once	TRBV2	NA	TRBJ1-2	TGTGCCAGCAGCGGCAAAGGGGCGACCTATGGCTACACCTTC	CASSGKGATYGYTF
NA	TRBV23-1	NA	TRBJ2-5	TGCGCCAGCAGTCCCGGGGGGCATCGCCAAGAGACCCAGTACTTC	CASSPGGHRQETQYF
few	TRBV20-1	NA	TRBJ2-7	TGCAGTGCTAGATACACCTACGAGCAGTACTTC	CSARYTYEQYF
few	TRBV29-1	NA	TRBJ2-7	TGCAGCGTTGAGGCAGGGCTCTCCTACGAGCAGTACTTC	CSVEAGLSYEQYF
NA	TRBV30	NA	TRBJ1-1	TGTGCCTGGAGTGTACGCCCAGGGACTGAAGCTTTCTTT	CAWSVRPGTEAFF
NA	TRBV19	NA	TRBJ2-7	TGTGCCAGTAGTTACGGGAGCAAGGGCGAGCAGTACTTC	CASSYGSKGEQYF
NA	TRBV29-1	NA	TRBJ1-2	TGCAGCGTTGACAGCAGGGGCTATGGCTACACCTTC	CSVDSRGYGYTF
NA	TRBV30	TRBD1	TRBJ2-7	TGTGCCTGGAGTGGACAGGGGTTCTCCGAGCAGTACTTC	CAWSGQGFSEQYF
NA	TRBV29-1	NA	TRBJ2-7	TGCAGCGTTGGGACACCGGGTGAGCAGTACTTC	CSVGTPGEQYF
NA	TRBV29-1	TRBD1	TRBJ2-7	TGCAGCGCTGAGACAGGGATCGGCTACGAGCAGTACTTC	CSAETGIGYEQYF
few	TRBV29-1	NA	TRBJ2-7	TGCAGCGTTCGGGACACGTCCTACGAGCAGTACTTC	CSVRDTSYEQYF
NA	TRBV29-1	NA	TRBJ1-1	TGCAGCGTTAGTCTTAGCGTGACTGAAGCTTTCTTT	CSVSLSVTEAFF
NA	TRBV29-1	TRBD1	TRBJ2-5	TGCAGCGCGAATAACAGGGGGCTGGAGACCCAGTACTTC	CSANNRGLETQYF
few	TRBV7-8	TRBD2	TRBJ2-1	TGTGCCAGCAGCTCTCGACTAGCGGCATACAATGAGCAGTTCTTC	CASSSRLAAYNEQFF